These 9 T cell receptor beta chains originate from one sample sequenced in a study of T cell responses to AZD1222 COVID-19 vaccine (TCRdb year 2021). Receptor amplification or capture employed the immunoSEQ multiplex PCR assay. TCRdb took this table from immuneACCESS and kept in-frame rearrangements with V and J called. Such tables lack part of the clones; where checked against another copy, unresolved V genes explain under half of the gap, and the rest is unexplained. The sample table shows about 83,000 clones, and 85% to 95% are seen once. The ten largest clones take up less than 35% of the sample. In the paper's terms, the time point label means: about 28 days (+/-7) after the second vaccine dose. Sequences were derived from peripheral blood, sampled 28 days after the second AZD1222 dose. The source is an adult who received the AZD1222 COVID-19 vaccine.

The CDR3 protein is CASSPLGESAFF. CDR3 coding DNA: TGTGCCAGCAGTCCACTAGGGGAATCAGCTTTCTTT. This chain uses TRBV6-6 with TRBJ1-1; D may be TRBD1 (5 bases). The CDR3 loop spans 12 amino acids. In germline, CDR1 is MNHNY, CDR2 SVGAGI (reference sequence). V was shortened by 5 bases and J by 10 bases, with 14 bases between the two germline ends.

In DNA, the CDR3 is TGTGCCAGCAGTTACGATTTGGCAGGCAGTAGCAATCAGCCCCAGCATTTT. The encoded protein is CASSYDLAGSSNQPQHF. J is TRBJ1-5 and V is TRBV6-2 or TRBV6-3; D not certain. The germline gives CDR1 MNHEY, CDR2 SVGEGT. This CDR3 comprises 17 residues. Trimming took off 2 bases at V and 0 bases at J, with 14 bases between the two ends.

The rearrangement uses TRBV6-1 and TRBJ1-2; 9 bases fit TRBD1. V shed 2 bases and J 4 bases; nucleotides not matched to a gene: 5. Germline assignment: CDR1 MNHNS and CDR2 SASEGT. This CDR3 region has 15 residues. CDR3 sequence (DNA): TGTGCCAGCAGTGAACTATGGGACAGGGTCTATGGCTACACCTTC. Translation: CASSELWDRVYGYTF.

The chain recombines TRBV29-1 with TRBJ2-1; 11 bases map to TRBD1. The CDR3 covers 15 residues. Per the germline V gene, CDR1 is SQVTM and CDR2 is ANQGSEA. The V and J ends lost 3 bases and 6 bases, in that order; junction bases with no gene match: 7. CDR3 residues: CSVEGRDRGFNEQFF. CDR3 DNA sequence: TGCAGCGTTGAGGGACGGGACAGGGGGTTCAATGAGCAGTTCTTC.

This chain joins TRBV27 and TRBJ2-7, with D perhaps matching TRBD1 (5 bases). CDR1 is MNHEY and CDR2 is SMNVEV in the germline V gene (reference sequence). The CDR3 is 13 residues long. Trimming pared 3 bases from V and 1 base from J, leaving 7 bases between. The CDR3: CASSLGLSYEQYF. The CDR3 DNA reads TGTGCCAGCAGTTTGGGGCTATCCTACGAGCAGTACTTC.

The chain couples TRBV6-5 to TRBJ2-7; D tentatively fits TRBD1 or TRBD2 (6 bases each). V was cut by 4 bases and J by 4 bases, with 14 bases left in between. The V gene's germline CDR1 is MNHEY and CDR2 SVGAGI. The CDR3 covers 14 residues. The CDR3: CASSSGGVRYEQYF. As DNA, the CDR3 is TGTGCCAGCAGTTCCGGGGGCGTTCGATACGAGCAGTACTTC.

The chain carries TRBV3-1 (or the pseudogene TRBV3-2) and TRBJ2-7; 10 bases are a match to TRBD1. This CDR3 region has 14 residues. The junction had 8 bases not matched to a gene; V was cut back by 5 bases and J by 7 bases. Looked up from germline, CDR1 is LGHDT and CDR2 is YNNKEL (reference sequence). CDR3: CASSKGTGEAEQYF. The CDR3 DNA reads as TGTGCCAGCAGCAAAGGGACAGGGGAAGCGGAGCAGTACTTC.

The chain employs TRBV5-6 and TRBJ1-2; D gene uncertain. In germline, CDR1 is SGHDT, CDR2 YYEEEE. This CDR3 has 13 residues. Trimming removed 0 bases at V and 4 bases at J, with 7 bases between. This chain's CDR3 is CASSLGRPYGYTF. The CDR3 nucleotides read TGTGCCAGCAGCTTGGGACGGCCCTATGGCTACACCTTC.

V usage is TRBV7-3 and J usage is TRBJ2-5; 13 nucleotides line up with TRBD2. The CDR3 has 16 amino acids. From germline, CDR1 is SGHTA and CDR2 FQGTGA. After removal of 5 bases from V and 4 bases from J, the junction contained 7 bases not matched to a gene. The CDR3 coding sequence is TGTGCCAGCAGCCCCGGACTAGCGGGAGTGGGAGAGACCCAGTACTTC. Translation gives CASSPGLAGVGETQYF.